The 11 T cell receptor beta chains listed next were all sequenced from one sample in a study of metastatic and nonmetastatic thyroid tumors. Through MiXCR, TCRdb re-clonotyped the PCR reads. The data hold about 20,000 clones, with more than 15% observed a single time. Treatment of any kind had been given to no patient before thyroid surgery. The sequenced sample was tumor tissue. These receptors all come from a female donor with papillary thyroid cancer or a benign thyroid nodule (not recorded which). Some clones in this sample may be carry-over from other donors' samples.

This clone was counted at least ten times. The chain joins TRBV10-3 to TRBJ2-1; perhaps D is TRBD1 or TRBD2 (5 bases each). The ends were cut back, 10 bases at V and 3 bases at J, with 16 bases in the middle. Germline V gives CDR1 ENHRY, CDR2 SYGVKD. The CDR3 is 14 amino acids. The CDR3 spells CATRPGPLYNEQFF. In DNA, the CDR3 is TGTGCCACCAGACCGGGACCGCTCTACAATGAGCAGTTCTTC.

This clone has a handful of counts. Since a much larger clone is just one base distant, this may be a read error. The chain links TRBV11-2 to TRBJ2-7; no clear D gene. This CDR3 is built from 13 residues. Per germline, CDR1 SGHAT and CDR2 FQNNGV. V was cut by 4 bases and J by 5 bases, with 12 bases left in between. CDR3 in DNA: TGTGCCAGCAGCTCGCCCCCGTTAGACGAGCAGTACTTC. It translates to CASSSPPLDEQYF.

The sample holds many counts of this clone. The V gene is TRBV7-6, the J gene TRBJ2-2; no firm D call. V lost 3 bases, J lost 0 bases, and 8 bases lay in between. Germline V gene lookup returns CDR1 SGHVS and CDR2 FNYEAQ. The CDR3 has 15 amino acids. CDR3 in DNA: TGTGCCAGCAGCTTTCGGGCGGCGAACACCGGGGAGCTGTTTTTT. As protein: CASSFRAANTGELFF. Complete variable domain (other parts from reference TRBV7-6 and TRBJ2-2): GAGVSQSPRYKVTKRGQDVALRCDPISGHVSLYWYRQALGQGPEFLTYFNYEAQQDKSGLPNDRFSAERPEGSISTLTIQRTEQRDSAMYRCASSFRAANTGELFFGEGSRLTVL.

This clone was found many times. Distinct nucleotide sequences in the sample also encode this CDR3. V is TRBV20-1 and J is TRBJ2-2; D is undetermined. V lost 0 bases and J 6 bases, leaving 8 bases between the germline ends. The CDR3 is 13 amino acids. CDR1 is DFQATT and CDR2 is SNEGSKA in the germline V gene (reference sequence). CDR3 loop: CSARDFGPGELFF. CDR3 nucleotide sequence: TGCAGTGCTAGAGATTTCGGTCCCGGGGAGCTGTTTTTT.

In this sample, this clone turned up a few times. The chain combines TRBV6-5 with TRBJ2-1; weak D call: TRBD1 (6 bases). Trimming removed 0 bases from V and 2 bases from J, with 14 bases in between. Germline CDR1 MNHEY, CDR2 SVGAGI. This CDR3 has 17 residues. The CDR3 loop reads CASSYSGAATAYNEQFF. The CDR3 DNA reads TGTGCCAGCAGTTACTCGGGGGCCGCTACCGCCTACAATGAGCAGTTCTTC.

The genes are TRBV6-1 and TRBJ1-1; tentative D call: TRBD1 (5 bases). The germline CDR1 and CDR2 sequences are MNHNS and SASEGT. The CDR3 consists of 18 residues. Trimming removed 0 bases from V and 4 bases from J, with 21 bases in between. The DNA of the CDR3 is TGTGCCAGCAGTGAAGCCTACCGGGCAGGGACCCTGGGCACTGAAGCTTTCTTT. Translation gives CASSEAYRAGTLGTEAFF.

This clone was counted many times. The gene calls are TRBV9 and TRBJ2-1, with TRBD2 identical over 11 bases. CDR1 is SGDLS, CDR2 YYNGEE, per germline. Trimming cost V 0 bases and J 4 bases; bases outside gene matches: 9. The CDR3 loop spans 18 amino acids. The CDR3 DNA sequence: TGTGCCAGCAGCGTAGGGCTAGCGGGAGGAGGGGCTTACAATGAGCAGTTCTTC. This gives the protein CASSVGLAGGGAYNEQFF.

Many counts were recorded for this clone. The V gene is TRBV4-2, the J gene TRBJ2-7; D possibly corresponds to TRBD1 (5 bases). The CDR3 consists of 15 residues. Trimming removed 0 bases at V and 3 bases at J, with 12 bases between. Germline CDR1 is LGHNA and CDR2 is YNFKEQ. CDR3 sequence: CASSQDSQGSYEQYF. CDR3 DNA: TGTGCCAGCAGCCAAGATTCCCAGGGTAGCTACGAGCAGTACTTC.

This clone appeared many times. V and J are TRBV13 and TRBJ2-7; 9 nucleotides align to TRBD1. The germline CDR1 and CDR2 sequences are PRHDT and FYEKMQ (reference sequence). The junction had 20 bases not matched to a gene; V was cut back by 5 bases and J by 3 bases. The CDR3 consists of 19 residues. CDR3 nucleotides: TGTGCCAGCAGCCCACTCGGGACAGGGAGACGACAGTCGGGCTACGAGCAGTACTTC. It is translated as CASSPLGTGRRQSGYEQYF.

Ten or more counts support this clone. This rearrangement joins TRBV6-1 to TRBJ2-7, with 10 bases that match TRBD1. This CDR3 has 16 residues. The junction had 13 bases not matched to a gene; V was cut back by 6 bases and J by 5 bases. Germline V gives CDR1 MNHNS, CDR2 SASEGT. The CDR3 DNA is TGTGCCAGCAGACCCCCGGGACAGGGGTATAATGACGAGCAGTACTTC. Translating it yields CASRPPGQGYNDEQYF.

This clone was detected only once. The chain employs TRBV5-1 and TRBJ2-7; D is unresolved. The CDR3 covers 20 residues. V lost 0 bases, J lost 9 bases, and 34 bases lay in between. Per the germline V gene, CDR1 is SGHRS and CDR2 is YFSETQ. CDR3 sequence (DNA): TGCGCCAGCAGCTTGGGTGCGATTTGGCAGGAACTTTCCTCGTTTGGCGGGCAGTACTTC. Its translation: CASSLGAIWQELSSFGGQYF.